This is a list of T cell receptor beta chains from one sample in a study of T cells in Graves' hyperthyroidism and ophthalmopathy. TCRdb recomputed calls from the multiplex PCR reads with MiXCR, one row per CDR3 protein. The repertoire holds hundreds of thousands of distinct CDR3 sequences, approximately 19% seen once, with about a sixth in the top ten. Sequencing used blood. The origin of the receptors is a woman aged 45-59 years with Graves' hyperthyroidism that later progressed to Graves' ophthalmopathy. Both conserved end residues are part of each CDR3. Fields, in order: clone size, V gene, J gene, D gene, CDR3 protein, CDR3 DNA. D genes are given only for firm matches. Not every row has a clone size; where given, it reads once, few, many or a size class.

clone_size: NA; v_call: TRBV10-3; j_call: TRBJ1-5; d_call: NA; cdr3_aa: CAISGNSNQPQHF; cdr3_nt: TGTGCCATCAGTGGCAACAGCAATCAGCCCCAGCATTTT
clone_size: many; v_call: TRBV20-1; j_call: TRBJ1-2; d_call: TRBD1; cdr3_aa: CSAKPQGANGYTF; cdr3_nt: TGCAGTGCTAAGCCCCAGGGGGCCAATGGCTACACCTTC
clone_size: many; v_call: TRBV13; j_call: TRBJ2-7; d_call: NA; cdr3_aa: CASSLRRGYEQYF; cdr3_nt: TGTGCCAGCAGCTTACGGCGGGGCTACGAGCAGTACTTC
clone_size: few; v_call: TRBV7-8; j_call: TRBJ1-5; d_call: TRBD1; cdr3_aa: CASSLGRTGVLGQPQHF; cdr3_nt: TGTGCCAGCAGCTTAGGGCGTACAGGGGTTCTGGGGCAGCCCCAGCATTTT
clone_size: many; v_call: TRBV18; j_call: TRBJ1-1; d_call: NA; cdr3_aa: CASSSFGGGNTEAFF; cdr3_nt: TGTGCCAGCTCAAGTTTTGGGGGAGGGAACACTGAAGCTTTCTTT
clone_size: many; v_call: TRBV5-1; j_call: TRBJ1-4; d_call: TRBD1; cdr3_aa: CASSSGTGEEKLFF; cdr3_nt: TGCGCCAGCAGCTCCGGGACAGGGGAAGAAAAACTGTTTTTT
clone_size: few; v_call: TRBV4-2; j_call: TRBJ1-5; d_call: NA; cdr3_aa: CASSHVGADGNQPQHF; cdr3_nt: TGTGCCAGCAGCCATGTCGGGGCAGATGGCAATCAGCCCCAGCATTTT
clone_size: few; v_call: TRBV5-1; j_call: TRBJ1-1; d_call: NA; cdr3_aa: CASSQNQNMNTEAFF; cdr3_nt: TGCGCCAGCAGCCAGAACCAGAACATGAACACTGAAGCTTTCTTT
clone_size: many; v_call: TRBV6-5; j_call: TRBJ1-1; d_call: TRBD1; cdr3_aa: CASLLFPGQGGTEAFF; cdr3_nt: TGTGCCAGTCTATTATTTCCGGGACAGGGCGGCACTGAAGCTTTCTTT
clone_size: NA; v_call: TRBV5-8; j_call: TRBJ2-1; d_call: NA; cdr3_aa: CASSSSPGYSYNEQFF; cdr3_nt: TGTGCCAGCAGCTCCTCACCAGGTTACTCCTACAATGAGCAGTTCTTC
clone_size: few; v_call: TRBV5-1; j_call: TRBJ2-1; d_call: TRBD2; cdr3_aa: CASSLSASGVGNEQFF; cdr3_nt: TGCGCCAGCAGCTTGTCTGCTAGCGGGGTGGGGAATGAGCAGTTTTTC
clone_size: NA; v_call: TRBV9; j_call: TRBJ2-7; d_call: NA; cdr3_aa: CASTPGARRNSYEQYF; cdr3_nt: TGTGCCAGCACCCCGGGGGCCAGGCGGAACTCCTACGAGCAGTACTTC
clone_size: many; v_call: TRBV19; j_call: TRBJ2-7; d_call: TRBD1; cdr3_aa: CASSIGTGSYEQYF; cdr3_nt: TGTGCCAGCAGCATCGGGACAGGATCCTACGAGCAGTACTTC
clone_size: few; v_call: TRBV16; j_call: TRBJ2-1; d_call: NA; cdr3_aa: CASSRGGGLGEQFF; cdr3_nt: TGTGCCAGCAGCCGTGGCGGGGGCCTGGGGGAGCAGTTCTTC
clone_size: NA; v_call: TRBV20-1; j_call: TRBJ2-7; d_call: TRBD1; cdr3_aa: CSAFDRDSSYEQYF; cdr3_nt: TGCAGTGCTTTTGACAGGGACAGCTCCTACGAGCAGTACTTC
clone_size: few; v_call: TRBV11-2; j_call: TRBJ2-7; d_call: TRBD1; cdr3_aa: CASSSYRGQAYEQYF; cdr3_nt: TGTGCCAGCAGCTCCTACAGGGGGCAGGCCTACGAGCAGTACTTC
clone_size: many; v_call: TRBV11-3; j_call: TRBJ1-1; d_call: NA; cdr3_aa: CASSLRGAVEAFF; cdr3_nt: TGTGCCAGCAGCTTGAGGGGGGCGGTAGAAGCTTTCTTT
clone_size: NA; v_call: TRBV6-1; j_call: TRBJ1-2; d_call: NA; cdr3_aa: CASRPSEANYGYTF; cdr3_nt: TGTGCCAGCAGGCCGAGTGAAGCTAACTATGGCTACACCTTC
clone_size: once; v_call: TRBV10-2; j_call: TRBJ1-1; d_call: NA; cdr3_aa: CASSESKNTEAFF; cdr3_nt: TGCGCCAGCAGTGAGTCTAAGAACACTGAAGCTTTCTTT
clone_size: NA; v_call: TRBV27; j_call: TRBJ2-7; d_call: TRBD1; cdr3_aa: CASSLPGTGKNEQYF; cdr3_nt: TGTGCCAGCAGTTTGCCCGGGACAGGAAAAAACGAGCAGTACTTC
clone_size: many; v_call: TRBV6-1; j_call: TRBJ2-5; d_call: TRBD2; cdr3_aa: CASSDVWGGPRQETQYF; cdr3_nt: TGTGCCAGCAGTGATGTCTGGGGAGGGCCACGACAAGAGACCCAGTACTTC
clone_size: many; v_call: TRBV28; j_call: TRBJ2-3; d_call: TRBD2; cdr3_aa: CASSKTSTPGGDTQYF; cdr3_nt: TGTGCCAGCAGTAAAACTAGTACTCCGGGAGGAGATACGCAGTATTTT
clone_size: many; v_call: TRBV20-1; j_call: TRBJ1-5; d_call: NA; cdr3_aa: CSARERGVSNQPQHF; cdr3_nt: TGCAGTGCTAGAGAAAGGGGGGTTAGCAATCAGCCCCAGCATTTT
clone_size: many; v_call: TRBV28; j_call: TRBJ2-7; d_call: TRBD1; cdr3_aa: CASRPPTGNYEQYF; cdr3_nt: TGTGCCAGCAGACCCCCGACAGGGAACTACGAGCAGTACTTC
clone_size: few; v_call: TRBV5-8; j_call: TRBJ1-4; d_call: TRBD1; cdr3_aa: CASSLRDSFNEKLFF; cdr3_nt: TGTGCCAGCAGCTTGCGGGACAGCTTCAATGAAAAACTGTTTTTT
clone_size: NA; v_call: TRBV11-2; j_call: TRBJ2-1; d_call: TRBD2; cdr3_aa: CASSFVPPRDLDGLGTYNEQFF; cdr3_nt: TGTGCCAGCAGCTTTGTGCCACCCCGTGACTTGGACGGACTAGGGACCTACAATGAGCAGTTCTTC
clone_size: few; v_call: TRBV14; j_call: TRBJ2-2; d_call: NA; cdr3_aa: CASSQVRGGRPIPGELFF; cdr3_nt: TGTGCCAGCAGCCAAGTAAGGGGTGGCAGACCGATACCCGGGGAGCTGTTTTTT
clone_size: few; v_call: TRBV5-1; j_call: TRBJ1-2; d_call: TRBD1; cdr3_aa: CASSSDRGQHRGYTF; cdr3_nt: TGCGCCAGCAGCTCTGACAGGGGGCAGCATCGGGGCTACACCTTC
clone_size: many; v_call: TRBV27; j_call: TRBJ2-1; d_call: TRBD1; cdr3_aa: CASSLTPGTGGDSSYNEQFF; cdr3_nt: TGTGCCAGCAGTTTAACCCCCGGGACAGGGGGAGATAGCTCCTACAATGAGCAGTTCTTC
clone_size: NA; v_call: TRBV28; j_call: TRBJ1-1; d_call: NA; cdr3_aa: CASTARRGNTEAFF; cdr3_nt: TGTGCCAGCACCGCGCGGAGAGGGAACACTGAAGCTTTCTTT
clone_size: many; v_call: TRBV13; j_call: TRBJ1-2; d_call: TRBD1; cdr3_aa: CATSTGAYYGYTF; cdr3_nt: TGTGCCACCTCGACAGGGGCTTACTATGGCTACACCTTC
clone_size: once; v_call: TRBV18; j_call: TRBJ1-2; d_call: NA; cdr3_aa: CASSSLGGQNYGYTF; cdr3_nt: TGTGCCAGCTCCTCCCTTGGGGGGCAAAACTATGGCTACACCTTC
clone_size: many; v_call: TRBV2; j_call: TRBJ1-1; d_call: NA; cdr3_aa: CASTGQGTRNTEAFF; cdr3_nt: TGTGCCAGCACCGGACAAGGGACGCGGAACACTGAAGCTTTCTTT
clone_size: many; v_call: TRBV30; j_call: TRBJ1-4; d_call: NA; cdr3_aa: CAWRRKGGGNEKLFF; cdr3_nt: TGTGCCTGGAGACGGAAGGGCGGAGGTAATGAAAAACTGTTTTTT
clone_size: many; v_call: TRBV6-1; j_call: TRBJ1-5; d_call: NA; cdr3_aa: CASRSIGGGGNQPQHF; cdr3_nt: TGTGCCAGCAGGTCCATCGGAGGAGGGGGCAATCAGCCCCAGCATTTT
clone_size: many; v_call: TRBV7-8; j_call: TRBJ2-7; d_call: TRBD1; cdr3_aa: CASSTTGPEQYF; cdr3_nt: TGTGCCAGCAGCACGACAGGGCCCGAGCAGTACTTC
clone_size: many; v_call: TRBV3-1; j_call: TRBJ1-1; d_call: NA; cdr3_aa: CASSQLISRMNTEAFF; cdr3_nt: TGTGCCAGCAGCCAGCTGATTTCTAGGATGAACACTGAAGCTTTCTTT
clone_size: many; v_call: TRBV12-3/TRBV12-4; j_call: TRBJ2-7; d_call: TRBD2; cdr3_aa: CASSRLAGGRRGHEQYF; cdr3_nt: TGTGCCAGCAGTCGACTAGCGGGGGGGAGGAGGGGACACGAGCAGTACTTC
clone_size: few; v_call: TRBV2; j_call: TRBJ1-4; d_call: NA; cdr3_aa: CASVVGGPNEKLFF; cdr3_nt: TGTGCCAGCGTGGTGGGGGGACCTAATGAAAAACTGTTTTTT
clone_size: NA; v_call: TRBV6-1; j_call: TRBJ1-1; d_call: NA; cdr3_aa: CASSERGGSMNTEAFF; cdr3_nt: TGTGCCAGCAGTGAAAGGGGGGGCAGCATGAACACTGAAGCTTTCTTT
clone_size: many; v_call: TRBV6-1; j_call: TRBJ2-7; d_call: NA; cdr3_aa: CASSGQDYEQYF; cdr3_nt: TGTGCCAGCAGTGGACAGGACTACGAGCAGTACTTC
clone_size: many; v_call: TRBV5-1; j_call: TRBJ2-4; d_call: NA; cdr3_aa: CASSLWAESDIQYF; cdr3_nt: TGCGCCAGCAGCTTGTGGGCGGAGTCGGACATTCAGTACTTC
clone_size: many; v_call: TRBV7-2; j_call: TRBJ1-2; d_call: NA; cdr3_aa: CASSLVFGYTF; cdr3_nt: TGTGCCAGCAGCTTAGTCTTTGGCTACACCTTC
clone_size: NA; v_call: TRBV14; j_call: TRBJ2-6; d_call: NA; cdr3_aa: CASQLGGSGANVLTF; cdr3_nt: TGTGCCAGCCAGCTCGGGGGCTCTGGGGCCAACGTCCTGACTTTC
clone_size: NA; v_call: TRBV5-1; j_call: TRBJ2-7; d_call: TRBD1; cdr3_aa: CASRTGAGVEQYF; cdr3_nt: TGCGCCAGCAGGACAGGGGCTGGGGTCGAGCAGTACTTC
clone_size: many; v_call: TRBV11-2; j_call: TRBJ2-7; d_call: NA; cdr3_aa: CASSSTTRGAYEQYF; cdr3_nt: TGTGCCAGCAGCTCGACTACAAGAGGGGCCTACGAGCAGTACTTC
clone_size: NA; v_call: TRBV9; j_call: TRBJ2-5; d_call: NA; cdr3_aa: CASSVRVRETQYF; cdr3_nt: TGTGCCAGCAGCGTAAGGGTTAGGGAGACCCAGTACTTC
clone_size: many; v_call: TRBV3-1; j_call: TRBJ2-5; d_call: NA; cdr3_aa: CASSQVLEETQYF; cdr3_nt: TGTGCCAGCAGCCAAGTCCTCGAAGAGACCCAGTACTTC
clone_size: many; v_call: TRBV3-1; j_call: TRBJ2-1; d_call: TRBD2; cdr3_aa: CASSQDIAGGGDEQFF; cdr3_nt: TGTGCCAGCAGCCAAGATATAGCGGGGGGCGGCGATGAGCAGTTCTTC
clone_size: NA; v_call: TRBV4-1; j_call: TRBJ2-3; d_call: TRBD2; cdr3_aa: CASSQGRTSGGGRTDTQYF; cdr3_nt: TGCGCCAGCAGCCAAGGAAGGACTAGCGGGGGGGGTCGCACAGATACGCAGTATTTT
clone_size: NA; v_call: TRBV30; j_call: TRBJ2-1; d_call: NA; cdr3_aa: CAWSRPSGQFF; cdr3_nt: TGTGCCTGGAGTAGACCATCGGGGCAGTTCTTC
clone_size: NA; v_call: TRBV27; j_call: TRBJ1-1; d_call: NA; cdr3_aa: CASSTLLRGDTEAFF; cdr3_nt: TGTGCCAGCAGTACCCTCCTCCGGGGGGACACTGAAGCTTTCTTT
clone_size: NA; v_call: TRBV18; j_call: TRBJ2-3; d_call: NA; cdr3_aa: CASSPLTSGDLRTDTQYF; cdr3_nt: TGTGCCAGCTCACCACTAACTTCGGGAGACCTCCGCACAGATACGCAGTATTTT
clone_size: NA; v_call: TRBV6-1; j_call: TRBJ1-3; d_call: TRBD1; cdr3_aa: CASSSTQGYGNIIYF; cdr3_nt: TGTGCCAGCAGTTCCACACAGGGGTATGGAAACATCATATATTTT
clone_size: few; v_call: TRBV11-3; j_call: TRBJ2-3; d_call: NA; cdr3_aa: CASSAPGFDTQYF; cdr3_nt: TGTGCCAGCAGCGCCCCCGGTTTCGATACGCAGTATTTT
clone_size: many; v_call: TRBV20-1; j_call: TRBJ1-5; d_call: NA; cdr3_aa: CSAPPAGNQPQHF; cdr3_nt: TGCAGTGCTCCGCCGGCGGGGAATCAGCCCCAGCATTTT